These T cell receptor beta chains were read from a single sample in a study of Graves' ophthalmopathy and Graves' hyperthyroidism. Via MiXCR, TCRdb re-called the multiplex PCR reads, giving one row per CDR3 protein. The table has under 60,000 distinct CDR3 sequences, roughly 46% seen once; the top ten hold roughly 4.7%. The specimen was peripheral blood. These receptor sequences come from an adult woman with Graves' ophthalmopathy. CDR3s include the opening cysteine and the closing phenylalanine or tryptophan. A D gene is named only where the DNA matches it firmly. Clone size appears in some rows only: once, few, many, or a class for an expanded clone.

V: TRBV20-1; size: -; D: TRBD1; J: TRBJ2-7; CDR3: CSARADGTGRAYEQYF; DNA: TGCAGTGCTAGAGCCGACGGGACAGGGAGGGCCTACGAGCAGTACTTC
V: TRBV2; size: -; D: -; J: TRBJ1-6; CDR3: CASSRTPASPLHF; DNA: TGTGCCAGCAGTCGGACCCCAGCGTCACCCCTCCACTTT
V: TRBV11-2; size: many; D: -; J: TRBJ2-7; CDR3: CASSSLGEQYF; DNA: TGTGCCAGCAGCTCCCTGGGAGAGCAGTACTTC
V: TRBV10-3; size: -; D: TRBD1; J: TRBJ1-1; CDR3: CAISGGAGGTEAFF; DNA: TGTGCCATCAGTGGGGGGGCAGGGGGGACTGAAGCTTTCTTT
V: TRBV19; size: many; D: -; J: TRBJ1-5; CDR3: CASSRVSGPQHF; DNA: TGTGCCAGTAGTAGGGTCTCGGGGCCCCAGCATTTT
V: TRBV7-9; size: many; D: -; J: TRBJ1-5; CDR3: CASSLDGRSNQPQHF; DNA: TGTGCCAGCAGCTTGGACGGGAGGAGCAATCAGCCCCAGCATTTT
V: TRBV6-2/TRBV6-3; size: -; D: -; J: TRBJ2-3; CDR3: CASSYRDEDTQYF; DNA: TGTGCCAGCAGTTACAGGGATGAAGATACGCAGTATTTT
V: TRBV7-9; size: -; D: -; J: TRBJ2-7; CDR3: CASGRSSYEQYF; DNA: TGTGCCAGCGGGAGAAGCTCCTACGAGCAGTACTTC
V: TRBV20-1; size: once; D: -; J: TRBJ1-2; CDR3: CSASKRQPQTNYGYTF; DNA: TGCAGTGCTAGCAAGAGACAGCCCCAAACTAACTATGGCTACACCTTC
V: TRBV7-3; size: many; D: -; J: TRBJ2-3; CDR3: CASSPSGLEDTQYF; DNA: TGTGCCAGCAGCCCTTCCGGGCTTGAAGATACGCAGTATTTT
V: TRBV9; size: many; D: -; J: TRBJ1-2; CDR3: CASSQTSEANYGYTF; DNA: TGTGCCAGCAGCCAAACCTCAGAAGCTAACTATGGCTACACCTTC
V: TRBV30; size: many; D: -; J: TRBJ2-7; CDR3: CAWTAMDSSYEQYF; DNA: TGTGCCTGGACCGCCATGGACAGTTCCTACGAGCAGTACTTC
V: TRBV12-3/TRBV12-4; size: many; D: -; J: TRBJ2-5; CDR3: CASSLDPRSETQYF; DNA: TGTGCCAGCAGTTTAGACCCTCGGTCAGAGACCCAGTACTTC
V: TRBV9; size: -; D: TRBD1; J: TRBJ1-2; CDR3: CASSAGTGNSGNTF; DNA: TGTGCCAGCAGCGCCGGGACAGGGAACTCTGGAAACACCTTC
V: TRBV12-3/TRBV12-4; size: -; D: -; J: TRBJ2-1; CDR3: CATTRGAGYNEQFF; DNA: TGTGCCACCACCCGGGGGGCAGGCTACAATGAGCAGTTCTTC
V: TRBV20-1; size: many; D: -; J: TRBJ2-1; CDR3: CSARDRTFSSYNEQFF; DNA: TGCAGTGCTAGAGATCGAACTTTCAGCTCCTACAATGAGCAGTTCTTC
V: TRBV20-1; size: -; D: -; J: TRBJ2-7; CDR3: CSARDPNVETGQGYEQYF; DNA: TGCAGTGCTAGAGATCCAAATGTGGAGACGGGGCAGGGCTACGAGCAGTACTTC
V: TRBV6-6; size: many; D: TRBD2; J: TRBJ2-1; CDR3: CASRGAGNYNEQFF; DNA: TGTGCCAGCAGAGGAGCGGGGAATTACAATGAGCAGTTCTTC
V: TRBV9; size: many; D: -; J: TRBJ1-2; CDR3: CASSVLQGRGYTF; DNA: TGTGCCAGCAGCGTTCTACAGGGACGTGGCTACACCTTC
V: TRBV6-4; size: many; D: TRBD2; J: TRBJ2-3; CDR3: CASSDTSGTDTQYF; DNA: TGTGCCAGCAGTGACACTAGCGGGACAGATACGCAGTATTTT
V: TRBV29-1; size: medium-sized; D: -; J: TRBJ2-1; CDR3: CSVEALDNEQFF; DNA: TGCAGCGTTGAAGCACTTGACAATGAGCAGTTCTTC
V: TRBV10-3; size: -; D: -; J: TRBJ2-3; CDR3: CAMRPGGGAGDTQYF; DNA: TGTGCCATGCGACCTGGGGGGGGCGCGGGAGATACGCAGTATTTT
V: TRBV13; size: -; D: -; J: TRBJ2-7; CDR3: CASSLGPGGNGSEQYF; DNA: TGTGCCAGCAGCTTAGGCCCTGGCGGGAACGGTAGCGAGCAGTACTTC
V: TRBV4-2; size: -; D: TRBD1; J: TRBJ2-3; CDR3: CASSQVAGQGADTQYF; DNA: TGTGCCAGCAGCCAAGTGGCGGGACAGGGGGCAGATACGCAGTATTTT
V: TRBV20-1; size: -; D: -; J: TRBJ2-1; CDR3: CSARVQGSGCRNDQFF; DNA: TGCAGTGCTAGAGTCCAGGGGAGCGGGTGTAGGAATGACCAGTTCTTC
V: TRBV19; size: few; D: -; J: TRBJ1-5; CDR3: CASSIRGGGSNQPQHF; DNA: TGTGCCAGTAGTATTAGAGGTGGGGGAAGCAATCAGCCCCAGCATTTT
V: TRBV5-4; size: -; D: -; J: TRBJ2-2; CDR3: CASSDPTGIGELFF; DNA: TGTGCCAGCAGCGATCCGACAGGAATCGGGGAGCTGTTTTTT
V: TRBV20-1; size: many; D: -; J: TRBJ2-3; CDR3: CSARDRADTQYF; DNA: TGCAGTGCTAGAGATCGAGCAGATACGCAGTATTTT
V: TRBV20-1; size: once; D: -; J: TRBJ1-5; CDR3: CSDRRDSKQAQHF; DNA: TGCAGTGATAGACGGGATAGCAAACAGGCCCAGCATTTT
V: TRBV10-1; size: -; D: -; J: TRBJ2-1; CDR3: CASSRTRSYNEQFF; DNA: TGCGCCAGCAGTCGTACTAGGTCCTACAATGAGCAGTTCTTC
V: TRBV9; size: once; D: -; J: TRBJ2-5; CDR3: CASSSSYGYTFGSGTQYF; DNA: -
V: TRBV7-3; size: -; D: -; J: TRBJ2-3; CDR3: CASGPSSAGRAYTQYF; DNA: TGTGCCAGCGGCCCATCAAGCGCAGGAAGGGCCTATACGCAGTATTTT
V: TRBV10-3; size: -; D: -; J: TRBJ1-2; CDR3: CAISESGGKRRYTF; DNA: TGTGCCATCAGTGAGTCCGGGGGTAAGAGGCGTTACACCTTC
V: TRBV7-9; size: once; D: -; J: TRBJ1-4; CDR3: CASRSPGEGANEKLFF; DNA: TGTGCCAGCAGATCACCAGGGGAGGGAGCTAATGAAAAACTGTTTTTT
V: TRBV5-1; size: many; D: -; J: TRBJ1-2; CDR3: CASSYTTGTNYGYTF; DNA: TGCGCCAGCAGCTACACAACCGGGACGAACTATGGCTACACCTTC
V: TRBV6-1; size: -; D: -; J: TRBJ2-3; CDR3: CASSEHQGTSTDTQYF; DNA: TGTGCCAGCAGTGAGCACCAGGGGACTAGCACAGATACGCAGTATTTT
V: TRBV2; size: many; D: TRBD1; J: TRBJ2-1; CDR3: CASSGDRGREQFF; DNA: TGTGCCAGCAGCGGGGACAGGGGACGGGAGCAGTTCTTC
V: TRBV15; size: many; D: -; J: TRBJ1-6; CDR3: CATSRIRELAPLHF; DNA: TGTGCCACCAGCAGAATCCGGGAGCTAGCACCCCTCCACTTT
V: TRBV20-1; size: many; D: TRBD1; J: TRBJ1-4; CDR3: CSARQTGAGTNEKLFF; DNA: TGCAGTGCTAGACAGACAGGGGCGGGAACTAATGAAAAACTGTTTTTT
V: TRBV5-1; size: -; D: TRBD1; J: TRBJ1-1; CDR3: CASKRGQGAGEAFF; DNA: TGCGCCAGCAAGAGAGGACAGGGGGCTGGTGAAGCTTTCTTT
V: TRBV2; size: -; D: TRBD2; J: TRBJ2-7; CDR3: CASIWTAGEDEQYF; DNA: TGTGCCAGTATCTGGACAGCGGGAGAGGACGAGCAGTACTTC
V: TRBV12-3/TRBV12-4; size: -; D: -; J: TRBJ2-3; CDR3: CASRPITGEDTQYF; DNA: TGTGCCAGCAGACCGATAACGGGGGAAGATACGCAGTATTTT
V: TRBV11-2; size: many; D: TRBD1; J: TRBJ1-3; CDR3: CASSHRTGDAFGNTIYF; DNA: TGTGCCAGCAGCCATCGGACAGGGGACGCCTTTGGAAACACCATATATTTT
V: TRBV9; size: many; D: TRBD2; J: TRBJ2-7; CDR3: CASSVGGVHEQYF; DNA: TGTGCCAGCAGCGTGGGGGGGGTCCACGAGCAGTACTTC
V: TRBV19; size: many; D: -; J: TRBJ2-1; CDR3: CASSIGLVVQRAHNEQFF; DNA: TGTGCCAGTAGTATCGGCTTGGTCGTCCAGCGAGCCCACAATGAGCAGTTCTTC